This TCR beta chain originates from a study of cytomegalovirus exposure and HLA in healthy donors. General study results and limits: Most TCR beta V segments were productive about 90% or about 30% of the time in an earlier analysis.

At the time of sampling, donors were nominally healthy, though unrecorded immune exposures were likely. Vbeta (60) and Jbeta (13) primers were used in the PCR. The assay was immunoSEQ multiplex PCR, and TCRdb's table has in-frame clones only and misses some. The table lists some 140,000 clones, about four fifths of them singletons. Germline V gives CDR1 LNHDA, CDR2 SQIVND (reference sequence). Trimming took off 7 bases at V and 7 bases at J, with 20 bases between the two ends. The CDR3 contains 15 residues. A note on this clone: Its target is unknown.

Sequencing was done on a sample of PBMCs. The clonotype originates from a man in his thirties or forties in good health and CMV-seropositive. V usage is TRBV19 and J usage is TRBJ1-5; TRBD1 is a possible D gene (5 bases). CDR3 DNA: TGTGCCAGTACCGGGGGGTTCCTTGACATCCAGCCCCAGCATTTT. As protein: CASTGGFLDIQPQHF.